This TCR beta chain was retrieved from a study of a mutant IDH1 vaccine in newly diagnosed glioma. Study as a whole: Eight vaccinations reached patients in weeks 1, 3, 5, 7, 11, 15, 19 and 23. Investigators started vaccination 4-6 weeks after radiotherapy alone, or with temozolomide cycles. Patients had received radiotherapy, temozolomide, or both previously, most receiving both.

Measured with immunoSEQ multiplex PCR; TCRdb has only the in-frame clones, and not every one. The profile shows around 60,000 clones, 85% of them singletons. V was pared by 6 bases and J by 5 bases, with 19 bases between. The CDR3 sequence is 15 residues long. Germline values: CDR1 LNHDA, CDR2 SQIVND (reference sequence). Sample time point: week 23, last vaccination. Topical imiquimod accompanied each vaccine dose, which consisted of 300 ug of mutant IDH1 20-mer peptide. New WHO grade 3 or 4 astrocytomas that were IDH1-mutant and ATRX-lost had been found in donors. On this clone: Its antigen is still unknown.

The rearrangement uses TRBV19 and TRBJ2-5; the D gene could be TRBD1 or TRBD2 (6 bases each). The sequencing used PBMCs, collected from a glioma patient whose treatment included an IDH1 peptide vaccine. The source of this sequence is a man aged 25 to 45 with glioma. The CDR3 DNA reads as TGTGCCAGTAGCCCCAGGAGGGGGGTTTCGGAGACCCAGTACTTC. Protein product: CASSPRRGVSETQYF.